These T cell receptor beta chains were read from a single sample in a study of blood T cells in healthy people across ages. TCRdb reprocessed the 5' RACE reads with MiXCR, giving one entry per CDR3 protein. The profile shows about 800,000 distinct CDR3 sequences, 55% to 75% of them singletons. The sequenced material came from blood. All receptors derive from a man aged 30-40 years in good health. The CDR3 runs from the conserved cysteine through the conserved F or W. Fields, in order: D gene, V gene, clone size, J gene, CDR3 DNA, CDR3 protein. The D gene is left open where the match is weak. Some rows have no size entry. The others give once, few or many, or a class for an expanded clone.

d_gene: TRBD2; v_gene: TRBV4-3; abundance: few; j_gene: TRBJ2-7; CDR3nt: TGCGCCAGCAGCCAAGACACGCGCGGGAGGGGGTACGAGCAGTACTTC; CDR3aa: CASSQDTRGRGYEQYF
d_gene: TRBD2; v_gene: TRBV6-2/TRBV6-3; abundance: -; j_gene: TRBJ2-1; CDR3nt: TGTGCCAGCAGACGGACTAGCGGGAGAAGTGAGCAGTTCTTC; CDR3aa: CASRRTSGRSEQFF
d_gene: TRBD1; v_gene: TRBV7-2; abundance: -; j_gene: TRBJ1-2; CDR3nt: TGTGCCAGCAGCTTAGATCAGGGGGCGCCGGGTGGCTACACCTTC; CDR3aa: CASSLDQGAPGGYTF
d_gene: -; v_gene: TRBV29-1; abundance: few; j_gene: TRBJ2-3; CDR3nt: TGCAGCGTTGAGTTGGGGACTAGCACAGATACGCAGTATTTT; CDR3aa: CSVELGTSTDTQYF
d_gene: TRBD2; v_gene: TRBV20-1; abundance: -; j_gene: TRBJ2-3; CDR3nt: TGCAGTGCTAGGGGTCCGGGACTAGCGACAGATACGCAGTATTTT; CDR3aa: CSARGPGLATDTQYF
d_gene: -; v_gene: TRBV29-1; abundance: few; j_gene: TRBJ2-1; CDR3nt: TGCAGCGTTGCCCGGGACTTCTCCTACAATGAGCAGTTCTTC; CDR3aa: CSVARDFSYNEQFF
d_gene: -; v_gene: TRBV5-5; abundance: -; j_gene: TRBJ2-7; CDR3nt: TGTGCCAGCAGCACCCAGGACGACGAGCAGTACTTC; CDR3aa: CASSTQDDEQYF
d_gene: -; v_gene: TRBV3-1; abundance: -; j_gene: TRBJ2-1; CDR3nt: TGTGCCAGCAGCCAAAGGTCCCGGGGGCGCGATGAGCAGTTCTTC; CDR3aa: CASSQRSRGRDEQFF
d_gene: -; v_gene: TRBV6-1; abundance: -; j_gene: TRBJ2-1; CDR3nt: TGTGCCGGAAGACTCGGGCTCCGGAATGAGCAGTTCTTC; CDR3aa: CAGRLGLRNEQFF
d_gene: TRBD2; v_gene: TRBV29-1; abundance: few; j_gene: TRBJ2-3; CDR3nt: TGCAGCGCCGAGCCTAGCGGGCACACAGATACGCAGTATTTT; CDR3aa: CSAEPSGHTDTQYF
d_gene: -; v_gene: TRBV20-1; abundance: -; j_gene: TRBJ2-1; CDR3nt: TGCAGTGCTACGGGCGGACACTACAATGAGCAGTTCTTC; CDR3aa: CSATGGHYNEQFF
d_gene: TRBD1; v_gene: TRBV28; abundance: few; j_gene: TRBJ2-5; CDR3nt: TGTGCCAGCAGCACGGGACAGGGAATTGGGACCCAGTACTTC; CDR3aa: CASSTGQGIGTQYF
d_gene: -; v_gene: TRBV12-3/TRBV12-4; abundance: -; j_gene: TRBJ2-3; CDR3nt: TGTGCCAGCAGTGACTGGGCAGGAGAAAAGAATACGCAGTATTTT; CDR3aa: CASSDWAGEKNTQYF
d_gene: -; v_gene: TRBV24-1; abundance: many; j_gene: TRBJ2-3; CDR3nt: TGTGCCACCAGTGGCAGGGAAGGGTCTCGAGATACGCAGTATTTT; CDR3aa: CATSGREGSRDTQYF
d_gene: TRBD1; v_gene: TRBV7-3; abundance: few; j_gene: TRBJ1-2; CDR3nt: TGTGCCAGCAGCCCCCACAGGGGTGAAGGCTACACCTTC; CDR3aa: CASSPHRGEGYTF
d_gene: -; v_gene: TRBV20-1; abundance: few; j_gene: TRBJ2-5; CDR3nt: TGCAGTGCTCCCAACCCTAGACAGGAAGAGACCCAGTACTTC; CDR3aa: CSAPNPRQEETQYF
d_gene: -; v_gene: TRBV29-1; abundance: -; j_gene: TRBJ1-5; CDR3nt: TGCAGCGCCATGGTGGGGAATCAGCCCCAGCATTTT; CDR3aa: CSAMVGNQPQHF
d_gene: -; v_gene: TRBV12-3/TRBV12-4; abundance: few; j_gene: TRBJ2-5; CDR3nt: TGTGCCAGCAGTCCCCGTCTAGGGGATGGCCACCAAGAGACCCAGTACTTC; CDR3aa: CASSPRLGDGHQETQYF
d_gene: -; v_gene: TRBV27; abundance: -; j_gene: TRBJ2-7; CDR3nt: TGTGCCAGCAGTCGCGACCAGATCTCCTACGAGCAGTACTTC; CDR3aa: CASSRDQISYEQYF
d_gene: -; v_gene: TRBV2; abundance: few; j_gene: TRBJ2-5; CDR3nt: TGTGCCAGCAGATCCTTTGAGACCCAGTACTTC; CDR3aa: CASRSFETQYF
d_gene: -; v_gene: TRBV7-9; abundance: few; j_gene: TRBJ1-2; CDR3nt: TGTGCCAGCAGCTTTATGGGCACTAACTATGGCTACACCTTC; CDR3aa: CASSFMGTNYGYTF
d_gene: -; v_gene: TRBV2; abundance: few; j_gene: TRBJ2-3; CDR3nt: TGTGCCAGCGGCACAACGACCGACCTCACAGATACGCAGTATTTT; CDR3aa: CASGTTTDLTDTQYF
d_gene: -; v_gene: TRBV29-1; abundance: -; j_gene: TRBJ2-1; CDR3nt: TGCAGCGCCGGGAACCAAAATGAGCAGTTCTTC; CDR3aa: CSAGNQNEQFF
d_gene: -; v_gene: TRBV5-1; abundance: few; j_gene: TRBJ2-1; CDR3nt: TGCGCCAGCAGCTTTAAGGGGGGCGATTTCTACAATGAGCAGTTCTTC; CDR3aa: CASSFKGGDFYNEQFF
d_gene: -; v_gene: TRBV20-1; abundance: -; j_gene: TRBJ2-5; CDR3nt: TGCAGTTGCGTTAGCCAAGAGACCCAGTACTTC; CDR3aa: CSCVSQETQYF
d_gene: -; v_gene: TRBV7-9; abundance: few; j_gene: TRBJ1-6; CDR3nt: TGTGCCAGCAGCCGATCGACGGAGAATTCACCCCTCCACTTT; CDR3aa: CASSRSTENSPLHF
d_gene: -; v_gene: TRBV4-2; abundance: once; j_gene: TRBJ2-1; CDR3nt: TGTGCCAGCAGCCAAGCCCCCCTTTACAATGAGCAGTTCTTC; CDR3aa: CASSQAPLYNEQFF
d_gene: -; v_gene: TRBV28; abundance: -; j_gene: TRBJ2-7; CDR3nt: TGTGCCAGCAGTTTAGGGGGGAGCTTCAGCTACGAGCAGTACTTC; CDR3aa: CASSLGGSFSYEQYF
d_gene: TRBD2; v_gene: TRBV6-6; abundance: -; j_gene: TRBJ2-7; CDR3nt: TGTGCCAGCAGTTACAGAGGGGACTACTCCTACGAGCAGTACTTC; CDR3aa: CASSYRGDYSYEQYF
d_gene: -; v_gene: TRBV28; abundance: -; j_gene: TRBJ2-7; CDR3nt: TGTGCCAGCAGGCCCCTGCTCGGGGGATTCGAGCAGTACTTC; CDR3aa: CASRPLLGGFEQYF
d_gene: TRBD2; v_gene: TRBV9; abundance: -; j_gene: TRBJ2-5; CDR3nt: TGTGCCAGCAGCGCTAGCGGGACTACCCAGTACTTC; CDR3aa: CASSASGTTQYF
d_gene: -; v_gene: TRBV5-1; abundance: few; j_gene: TRBJ2-1; CDR3nt: TGCGCCAGCAGCTTTACAGGGGACACTAGCCTACTGGGTGAGCAGTTCTTC; CDR3aa: CASSFTGDTSLLGEQFF
d_gene: -; v_gene: TRBV11-2; abundance: -; j_gene: TRBJ1-5; CDR3nt: TGTGCCAGCAGCACCGGCCCGGGGGAGCCCCAGCATTTT; CDR3aa: CASSTGPGEPQHF
d_gene: TRBD2; v_gene: TRBV20-1; abundance: -; j_gene: TRBJ2-5; CDR3nt: TGCAGTGCTAGCCGCGGGAGGGGGGGAGAGACCCAGTACTTC; CDR3aa: CSASRGRGGETQYF
d_gene: -; v_gene: TRBV4-2; abundance: -; j_gene: TRBJ2-7; CDR3nt: TGTGCCAGCAAGGAGGACAGCTCCTACGAGCAGTACTTC; CDR3aa: CASKEDSSYEQYF
d_gene: TRBD1; v_gene: TRBV7-9; abundance: -; j_gene: TRBJ2-5; CDR3nt: TGTGCCAGCAGCCCCGGACAGGGGGCGGTCCAAGAGACCCAGTACTTC; CDR3aa: CASSPGQGAVQETQYF
d_gene: -; v_gene: TRBV29-1; abundance: -; j_gene: TRBJ1-1; CDR3nt: TGCAGCGTTGTAGACGGACAGAACACTGAAGCTTTCTTT; CDR3aa: CSVVDGQNTEAFF
d_gene: -; v_gene: TRBV10-3; abundance: few; j_gene: TRBJ2-7; CDR3nt: TGTGCCATCAGTGATAATGACGAGCAGTACTTC; CDR3aa: CAISDNDEQYF
d_gene: -; v_gene: TRBV11-3; abundance: once; j_gene: TRBJ2-7; CDR3nt: TGTGCCAGCAGCTTAGGCGGGAAGAGGACCTACGAGCAGTACTTC; CDR3aa: CASSLGGKRTYEQYF
d_gene: TRBD1; v_gene: TRBV4-3; abundance: -; j_gene: TRBJ2-7; CDR3nt: TGCGCCAGCAGCCACGCGACAGGGGGCAGGTCCTACGAGCAGTACTTC; CDR3aa: CASSHATGGRSYEQYF
d_gene: -; v_gene: TRBV5-1; abundance: -; j_gene: TRBJ2-5; CDR3nt: TGCGCCAGCACCGAATCCGGGACGGTGGGGGAGACCCAGTACTTC; CDR3aa: CASTESGTVGETQYF
d_gene: TRBD1; v_gene: TRBV12-3/TRBV12-4; abundance: -; j_gene: TRBJ2-7; CDR3nt: TGTGCCAGCAGGCAGGGGGCAAGCGAGCAGTACTTC; CDR3aa: CASRQGASEQYF
d_gene: TRBD2; v_gene: TRBV12-3/TRBV12-4; abundance: once; j_gene: TRBJ2-3; CDR3nt: TGTGCCAGCAGTTTAGCGCTAGCGGGGCCCCAAGCAGATACGCAGTATTTT; CDR3aa: CASSLALAGPQADTQYF
d_gene: TRBD2; v_gene: TRBV20-1; abundance: -; j_gene: TRBJ2-1; CDR3nt: TGCAGTGCTAGATCCCCGGGACTAGCGGGGCCAAGGGATGAGCAGTTCTTC; CDR3aa: CSARSPGLAGPRDEQFF
d_gene: -; v_gene: TRBV7-2; abundance: -; j_gene: TRBJ2-4; CDR3nt: TGTGCCAGCAGCACTACCACAGGGGGGGATCAGTACTTC; CDR3aa: CASSTTTGGDQYF
d_gene: TRBD2; v_gene: TRBV12-3/TRBV12-4; abundance: -; j_gene: TRBJ2-1; CDR3nt: TGTGCCAGCAGTGGGACTAGCGGGAGAGGGTGGACCTACAATGAGCAGTTCTTC; CDR3aa: CASSGTSGRGWTYNEQFF
d_gene: -; v_gene: TRBV27; abundance: many; j_gene: TRBJ1-4; CDR3nt: TGTGCCAGCAGTTTTAGAGTCGGGAGGGAAAAACTGTTTTTT; CDR3aa: CASSFRVGREKLFF
d_gene: -; v_gene: TRBV4-2; abundance: -; j_gene: TRBJ2-7; CDR3nt: TGTGCCAGCAGCCAAAGGGTCGTAGGAGCCTACGAGCAGTACTTC; CDR3aa: CASSQRVVGAYEQYF
d_gene: TRBD1; v_gene: TRBV5-1; abundance: -; j_gene: TRBJ1-2; CDR3nt: TGCGCCAGCTCCCTAGGGGGCCCTTCGGGAAGTGGCTACACCTTC; CDR3aa: CASSLGGPSGSGYTF
d_gene: TRBD2; v_gene: TRBV30; abundance: -; j_gene: TRBJ2-5; CDR3nt: TGTGCCTGGAGTGGGACTAGCGCTGAAGAGACCCAGTACTTC; CDR3aa: CAWSGTSAEETQYF
d_gene: -; v_gene: TRBV9; abundance: once; j_gene: TRBJ2-1; CDR3nt: TGTGCCAGCAGCGGAGGACTCTACAATGAGCAGTTCTTC; CDR3aa: CASSGGLYNEQFF
d_gene: TRBD1; v_gene: TRBV29-1; abundance: -; j_gene: TRBJ1-2; CDR3nt: TGCAGCGTTGATGTTTGGGGACAGGGTGGCTATGGCTACACCTTC; CDR3aa: CSVDVWGQGGYGYTF
d_gene: TRBD1; v_gene: TRBV28; abundance: -; j_gene: TRBJ1-2; CDR3nt: TGTGCCAGCAGTCGAGACGGGACAGCGACTAACACCTTC; CDR3aa: CASSRDGTATNTF
d_gene: TRBD2; v_gene: TRBV4-3; abundance: once; j_gene: TRBJ2-1; CDR3nt: TGCGCCAGCAGCCAAGATGGGGGGGTTGGTGAGCAGTTCTTC; CDR3aa: CASSQDGGVGEQFF
d_gene: -; v_gene: TRBV4-1; abundance: -; j_gene: TRBJ2-4; CDR3nt: TGCGCCAGCAGCCAAGATGACAGGATACACAAAAACATTCAGTACTTC; CDR3aa: CASSQDDRIHKNIQYF
d_gene: -; v_gene: TRBV21-1; abundance: -; j_gene: TRBJ2-5; CDR3nt: TGTGCCAGACGGGACAGGCCATCGAGAGAGACCCAGTACTTC; CDR3aa: CARRDRPSRETQYF
d_gene: -; v_gene: TRBV11-1; abundance: -; j_gene: TRBJ1-1; CDR3nt: TGTGCCAGCAGCTTAGACCCCGGGCCGGTGAACACTGAAGCTTTCTTT; CDR3aa: CASSLDPGPVNTEAFF
d_gene: -; v_gene: TRBV20-1; abundance: few; j_gene: TRBJ1-4; CDR3nt: TGCAGTGCGCCAGATCACCCGGATGAAAAACTGTTTTTT; CDR3aa: CSAPDHPDEKLFF
d_gene: TRBD2; v_gene: TRBV7-9; abundance: -; j_gene: TRBJ2-4; CDR3nt: TGTGCCAGCAGCTTAGGATGGCCGGGACTAGCGGGGACGGAGCAGTACTTC; CDR3aa: CASSLGWPGLAGTEQYF